These T cell receptor beta chains were read from a single sample in a study of Graves' ophthalmopathy and Graves' hyperthyroidism. MiXCR, applied by TCRdb to the multiplex PCR reads, yields one record per CDR3 protein. This sample has over 12,000 distinct CDR3 sequences, with approximately 51% found just once. Sequences were obtained from peripheral blood. These receptors originate from a woman aged 25 to 45 with Graves' ophthalmopathy. Each CDR3 is given with its conserved first and last residue. A D gene is named only where the DNA matches it firmly. A row's size may be missing; if present it is once, few, many or a size class.

-	TRBV30	many	TRBJ1-2	TGTGCCTGTAGCATTACAAGTTATGGCTACACCTTC	CACSITSYGYTF
-	TRBV20-1	-	TRBJ1-1	TGCAGTGCTGGGGAGACAGGCATGAACACTGAAGCTTTCTTT	CSAGETGMNTEAFF
-	TRBV6-5	-	TRBJ2-6	TGTGCCAGCAGTTCACAGGGCAGCGCTGGGCCCAACGTCCCGACTTTC	CASSSQGSAGPNVPTF
TRBD1	TRBV19	-	TRBJ1-2	TGTGCCAGTAGTCCTCCGGACAGGGGCTATGGCTACACCTTC	CASSPPDRGYGYTF
-	TRBV18	few	TRBJ2-4	TGTGCCAGCTCACAGCTGCTACGGGGAAAAGCCAAAAACATTCAGTACTTC	CASSQLLRGKAKNIQYF
TRBD1	TRBV25-1	-	TRBJ1-2	TGTGCCAGCAGTGATGATACAGGGGGCGTCGCTAACTATGGCTACACCTTC	CASSDDTGGVANYGYTF
-	TRBV19	few	TRBJ1-6	TGTGCCAGTAGTGGCCTTGGGGTGCGAAATTCACCCCTCCACTTT	CASSGLGVRNSPLHF
-	TRBV2	-	TRBJ1-1	TGTGCCAGCAGTATGCCGGGAAGCACTGAAGCTTTCTTT	CASSMPGSTEAFF
TRBD1	TRBV28	many	TRBJ2-1	TGTGCCAGCAGTGCTCGGACAGGGGAGGGTAGCGGATCGTTCAGGGAGCAGTTCTTC	CASSARTGEGSGSFREQFF
-	TRBV7-9	-	TRBJ2-2	TGTGCCAGCAGCCCGGTTGCGAGACTACCGGAAGGTCGCACCGGGGAGCTGTTTTTT	CASSPVARLPEGRTGELFF
-	TRBV5-1	many	TRBJ1-1	TGCGCCAGCAGCTTCTCAGGGATCCAAGGGACTGAAGCTTTCTTT	CASSFSGIQGTEAFF
-	TRBV20-1	medium-sized	TRBJ2-7	TGCAGTGCTAGAGACTTCCAGGCAGCCTACGAGCAGTACTTC	CSARDFQAAYEQYF
-	TRBV12-3/TRBV12-4	few	TRBJ2-3	TGTGCCAGCAACCTGGGACGCACAGATACGCAGTATTTT	CASNLGRTDTQYF
TRBD1	TRBV6-5	-	TRBJ2-5	TGTGCCAGCAGATGTGGACAGGGGCCTGAGACCCAGTACTTC	CASRCGQGPETQYF
-	TRBV10-3	-	TRBJ1-1	TGTGCCATCGGGGCAGTCATGAACACTGAAGCTTTCTTT	CAIGAVMNTEAFF
TRBD1	TRBV20-1	few	TRBJ1-1	TGCAGTGCTAGAGCTTGGACAGGGAAAGGCACTGAAGCTTTCTTT	CSARAWTGKGTEAFF
TRBD1	TRBV2	many	TRBJ2-5	TGTGCCAGCAGTTCCGGGACAGGGGAGACCCAGTACTTC	CASSSGTGETQYF
-	TRBV20-1	many	TRBJ2-1	TGCAGTGCTAGACCAAGGGTAAGGGAGCAGTTCTTC	CSARPRVREQFF
TRBD1	TRBV19	few	TRBJ2-3	TGTGCCAGTAGTATCAGAAGTGACAGGGGGAGGAATACGCAGTATTTT	CASSIRSDRGRNTQYF
-	TRBV20-1	-	TRBJ1-6	TGCAGTGCAAGACAGCTGAGCTCCTATAATTCACCCCTCCACTTT	CSARQLSSYNSPLHF
TRBD1	TRBV10-3	-	TRBJ2-7	TGTGCCATCACCGGGGACAGGGAGACGCCATCCTACGAGCAGTACTTC	CAITGDRETPSYEQYF
TRBD1	TRBV14	-	TRBJ1-1	TGTGCCAGCAGTGACAGGGACTCTCTGTCGGACACTGAAGCTTTCTTT	CASSDRDSLSDTEAFF
-	TRBV10-3	-	TRBJ2-7	TGTGCCATCAGTGATAGAGAGGGGGGGCTATCGGAGCAGTACTTC	CAISDREGGLSEQYF
-	TRBV5-6	-	TRBJ1-2	TGTGCCAGCAGCACACCCCCGCCGGGGCAGGGGTTTACTGGCTGCACCTTC	CASSTPPPGQGFTGCTF
-	TRBV2	-	TRBJ2-7	TGTGCCATACCTCACGGGGCTCGACCTTACTACGAGCAGTACTTC	CAIPHGARPYYEQYF
-	TRBV11-3	few	TRBJ2-3	TGTGCCAGCAGCTTAGGCTATAGCACAGATACGCAGTATTTT	CASSLGYSTDTQYF
-	TRBV19	medium-sized	TRBJ1-1	TGTGCCAGTAGTATAGTAGGTAGTGCGGGAATGAACACTGAAGCTTTCTTT	CASSIVGSAGMNTEAFF
TRBD2	TRBV5-6	-	TRBJ2-1	TGTGCCAGCACGGGAGGTGTGTCCTACAATGAGCAGTTCTTC	CASTGGVSYNEQFF
TRBD1	TRBV5-6	few	TRBJ1-5	TGTGCCAGCAGCTTTGGGACAGATCAGCCCCAGCATTTT	CASSFGTDQPQHF
-	TRBV7-6	many	TRBJ2-1	TGTGCCAGCAGCGAGCAGGGTTCCTACAATGAGCAGTTCTTC	CASSEQGSYNEQFF
-	TRBV6-4	medium-sized	TRBJ2-3	TGTGCCAGCAGTGACCTGGGGGCCACAGATACGCAGTATTTT	CASSDLGATDTQYF
TRBD1	TRBV20-1	-	TRBJ1-1	TGCAGTGCTAGGGGGACAGGGGACACTGAAGCTTTCTTT	CSARGTGDTEAFF
-	TRBV2	-	TRBJ2-5	TGTGCCAGCATGAGCGGTTCATCGGAGACCCAGTACTTC	CASMSGSSETQYF
TRBD2	TRBV4-1	few	TRBJ2-7	TGCGCCAGCAGCCAAGGGCTAGCGGGAGGGTCCTACGAGCAGTACTTC	CASSQGLAGGSYEQYF
TRBD1	TRBV7-2	many	TRBJ1-5	TGTGCCAGCAGCCTACAGGGGCTGGATCAGCCCCAGCATTTT	CASSLQGLDQPQHF
-	TRBV6-1	few	TRBJ1-6	TGTGCCGCCCGCCAGACAGTAAATTCACCCCTCCACTTT	CAARQTVNSPLHF
-	TRBV5-1	-	TRBJ1-4	TGCGCCAGCAGATCCGAACCAGCAACTAATGAAAAACTGTTTTTT	CASRSEPATNEKLFF
TRBD1	TRBV10-3	-	TRBJ2-5	TGTGCCATCAGTCTCAATCCAGGGGGCCAAGAGACCCAGTACTTC	CAISLNPGGQETQYF
TRBD1	TRBV12-3/TRBV12-4	once	TRBJ1-3	TGTGCCAGCAGTGCGAGGACAGGGCGAAACACCATATATTTT	CASSARTGRNTIYF
-	TRBV29-1	few	TRBJ1-4	TGCAGCGTTGGCGGGAGTAATGAAAAACTGTTTTTT	CSVGGSNEKLFF
-	TRBV24-1	-	TRBJ2-3	TGTGCCACCAGTTCAGGTAGGACAGGGAGGGGAGATACGCAGTATTTT	CATSSGRTGRGDTQYF
TRBD2	TRBV9	-	TRBJ2-3	TGTGCCAGCTGCGGCACGGGAGGTGGGGATACGCAGTATTTT	CASCGTGGGDTQYF
-	TRBV5-1	-	TRBJ1-1	TGCGCCAGCAGCCCCATTACGGGGGACATAAACACTGAAGCTTTCTTT	CASSPITGDINTEAFF
-	TRBV19	medium-sized	TRBJ2-2	TGTGCCAGTACCCAAGAGGAGGGGGGCAAAAACACCGGGGAGCTGTTTTTT	CASTQEEGGKNTGELFF
-	TRBV20-1	-	TRBJ1-3	TGCAGTGCTAGAGATACAGACAGCCTCTCTGGAAACACCATATATTTT	CSARDTDSLSGNTIYF
-	TRBV20-1	-	TRBJ2-7	TGCAGTGCTTGTCTACAGGGCTTCGAGCAGTACTTT	CSACLQGFEQYF
TRBD1	TRBV20-1	many	TRBJ1-5	TGCAGTGCTAGCCAGACAGGGTATCAGCCCCAGCATTTT	CSASQTGYQPQHF
-	TRBV20-1	-	TRBJ2-3	TGCAGTGCTAGGGAACAGTCCACAGATACGCAGTATTTT	CSAREQSTDTQYF
-	TRBV19	many	TRBJ1-1	TGTGCCAGTAGTATGGGACCTGAAGCTTTCTTT	CASSMGPEAFF
-	TRBV6-1	-	TRBJ1-5	TGTGCCAGCAGTGAAGGGGCGGAGGGGCAGCCCCAGCATTTT	CASSEGAEGQPQHF
TRBD2	TRBV15	-	TRBJ2-7	TGTGCCACCAGCAGAGATCCGGGGGGGGCCTACGAGCAGTACTTC	CATSRDPGGAYEQYF
-	TRBV18	-	TRBJ1-1	TGTGCCAGCTTCCCTGGGGAGGACACTGAAGCTTTCTTT	CASFPGEDTEAFF
-	TRBV19	-	TRBJ1-1	TGTGCCAGTAAGCGGGGTTTTGAAGCTTTCTTT	CASKRGFEAFF
-	TRBV29-1	once	TRBJ1-4	TGCAGCGTTGCGGGCAGCGGAGCAACTAATGAAAAACTGTTTTTT	CSVAGSGATNEKLFF
-	TRBV7-3	many	TRBJ2-3	TGTGCCAGCAGCGCCCGGGACTTTCCCACAGATACGCAGTATTTT	CASSARDFPTDTQYF
-	TRBV7-8	-	TRBJ2-3	TGTGCTAGCAGCACGGACTGGACAAGCACAGATACGCAGTATTTT	CASSTDWTSTDTQYF
-	TRBV7-2	many	TRBJ2-1	TGTGCCAGCAGCTTAATTTGGAGAGCCTACAATGAGCAGTTCTTC	CASSLIWRAYNEQFF